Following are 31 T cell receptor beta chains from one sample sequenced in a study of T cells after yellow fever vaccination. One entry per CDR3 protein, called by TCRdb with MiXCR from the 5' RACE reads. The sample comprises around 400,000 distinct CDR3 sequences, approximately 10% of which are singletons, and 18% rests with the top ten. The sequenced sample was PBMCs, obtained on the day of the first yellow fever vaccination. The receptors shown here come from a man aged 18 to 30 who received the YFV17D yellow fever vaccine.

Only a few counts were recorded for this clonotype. CDR3 sequence reads: CASSQKRGGPDTQYF. In DNA, the CDR3 is TGTGCCAGCAGTCAAAAGCGGGGGGGCCCAGATACGCAGTATTTT. V usage is TRBV2 and J usage is TRBJ2-3; the match to TRBD2 covers 10 bases. Germline trimming cut 5 bases from V and 4 bases from J; bases unmatched to any gene: 6. Germline assignment: CDR1 SNHLY and CDR2 FYNNEI. CDR3 length: 15 amino acids.

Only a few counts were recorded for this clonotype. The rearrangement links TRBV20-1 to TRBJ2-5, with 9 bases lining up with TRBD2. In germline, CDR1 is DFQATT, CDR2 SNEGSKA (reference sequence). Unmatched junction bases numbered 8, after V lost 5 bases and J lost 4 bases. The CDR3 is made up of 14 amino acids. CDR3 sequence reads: CSAGPLAGRETQYF. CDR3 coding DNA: TGCAGTGCTGGACCCCTAGCGGGGAGAGAGACCCAGTACTTC.

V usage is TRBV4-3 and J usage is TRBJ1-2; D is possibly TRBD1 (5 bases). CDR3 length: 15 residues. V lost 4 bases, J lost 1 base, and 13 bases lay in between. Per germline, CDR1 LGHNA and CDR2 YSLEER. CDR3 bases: TGCGCCAGCAGCCCCGGGGACGGTTTTAACTATGGCTACACCTTC. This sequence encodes CASSPGDGFNYGYTF.

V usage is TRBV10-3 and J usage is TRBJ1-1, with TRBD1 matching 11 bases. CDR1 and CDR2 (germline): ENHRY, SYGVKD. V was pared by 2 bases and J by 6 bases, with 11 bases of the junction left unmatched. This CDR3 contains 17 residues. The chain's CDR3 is CAISEPTGTGGYAEAFF. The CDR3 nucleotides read TGTGCCATCAGTGAGCCGACCGGGACAGGGGGTTACGCTGAAGCTTTCTTT.

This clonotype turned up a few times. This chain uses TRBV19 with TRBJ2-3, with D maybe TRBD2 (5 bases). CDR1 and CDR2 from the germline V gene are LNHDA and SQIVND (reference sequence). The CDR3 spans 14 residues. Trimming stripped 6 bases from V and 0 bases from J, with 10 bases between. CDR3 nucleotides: TGTGCCAGTAGCAATACTAGAAGCACAGATACGCAGTATTTT. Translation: CASSNTRSTDTQYF.

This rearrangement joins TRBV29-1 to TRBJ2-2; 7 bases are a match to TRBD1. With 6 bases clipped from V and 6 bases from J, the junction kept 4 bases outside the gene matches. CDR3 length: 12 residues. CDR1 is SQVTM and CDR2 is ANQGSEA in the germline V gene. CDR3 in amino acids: CSVTGEAGELFF. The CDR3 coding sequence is TGCAGCGTAACAGGGGAAGCCGGGGAGCTGTTTTTT.

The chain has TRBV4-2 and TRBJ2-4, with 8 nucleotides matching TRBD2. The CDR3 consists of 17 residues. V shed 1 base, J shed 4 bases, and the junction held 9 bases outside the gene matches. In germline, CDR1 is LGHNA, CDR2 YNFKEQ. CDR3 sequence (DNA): TGTGCCAGCAGCCAAGGTCGGCAGCGGGGGCTGAAAAACATTCAGTACTTC. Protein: CASSQGRQRGLKNIQYF.

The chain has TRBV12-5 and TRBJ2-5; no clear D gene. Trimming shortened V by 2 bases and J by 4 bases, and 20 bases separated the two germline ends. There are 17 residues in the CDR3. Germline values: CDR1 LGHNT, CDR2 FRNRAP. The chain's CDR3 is CASGLPLGPPEGETQYF. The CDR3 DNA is TGTGCTAGTGGTTTGCCCCTAGGCCCCCCTGAAGGAGAGACCCAGTACTTC.

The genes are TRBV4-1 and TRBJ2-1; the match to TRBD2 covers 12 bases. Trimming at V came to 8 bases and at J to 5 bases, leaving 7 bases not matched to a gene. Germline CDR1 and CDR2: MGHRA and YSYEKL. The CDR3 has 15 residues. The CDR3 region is CASGASGGGNNEQFF. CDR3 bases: TGCGCCAGCGGAGCTAGCGGGGGGGGAAACAATGAGCAGTTCTTC.

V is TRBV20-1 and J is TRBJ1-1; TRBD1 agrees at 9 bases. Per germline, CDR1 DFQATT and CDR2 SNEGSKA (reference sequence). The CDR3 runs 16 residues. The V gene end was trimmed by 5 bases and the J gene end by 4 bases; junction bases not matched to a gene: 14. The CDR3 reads CSAYDRGASMVTEAFF. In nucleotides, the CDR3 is TGCAGTGCTTACGACAGGGGGGCGAGTATGGTCACTGAAGCTTTCTTT.

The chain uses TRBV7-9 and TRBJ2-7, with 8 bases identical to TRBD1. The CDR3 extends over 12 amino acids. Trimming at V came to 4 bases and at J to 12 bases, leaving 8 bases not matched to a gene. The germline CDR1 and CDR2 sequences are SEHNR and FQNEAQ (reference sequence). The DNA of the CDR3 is TGTGCCAGCAGCTACCAGGGGGCGAGTTTGTACTTC. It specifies CASSYQGASLYF.

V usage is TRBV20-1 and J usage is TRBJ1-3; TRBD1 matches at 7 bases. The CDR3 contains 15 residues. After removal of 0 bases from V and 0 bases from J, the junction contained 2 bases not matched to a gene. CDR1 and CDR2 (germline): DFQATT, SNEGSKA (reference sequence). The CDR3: CSARDRQGSGNTIYF. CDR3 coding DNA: TGCAGTGCTAGAGACAGACAGGGCTCTGGAAACACCATATATTTT.

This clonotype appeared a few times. The CDR3 DNA reads TGTGCCAGCAGGCAGCGACAGGGGGAGAACATTCAGTACTTC. Its protein product is CASRQRQGENIQYF. The chain carries TRBV11-2 and TRBJ2-4, with 9 bases that match TRBD1. CDR1 is SGHAT and CDR2 is FQNNGV in the germline V gene. The CDR3 contains 14 residues. V shed 6 bases and J 7 bases; nucleotides not matched to a gene: 7.

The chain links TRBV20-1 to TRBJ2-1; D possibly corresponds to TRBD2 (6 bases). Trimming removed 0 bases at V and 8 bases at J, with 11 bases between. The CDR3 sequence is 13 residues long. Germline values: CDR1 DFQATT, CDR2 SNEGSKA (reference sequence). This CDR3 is CSARDPAGYEQFF. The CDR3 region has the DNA TGCAGTGCTAGAGACCCCGCGGGGTATGAGCAGTTCTTC.

The CDR3 DNA is TGTGCCAGCAGCGATCTAGCGGGGTACAATGAGCAGTTCTTC. It translates to CASSDLAGYNEQFF. The chain links TRBV11-2 to TRBJ2-1; 9 positions agree with TRBD2. Germline V gene sequence: CDR1 SGHAT, CDR2 FQNNGV. Trimming cost V 5 bases and J 4 bases; bases outside gene matches: 3. The CDR3 is made up of 14 amino acids.

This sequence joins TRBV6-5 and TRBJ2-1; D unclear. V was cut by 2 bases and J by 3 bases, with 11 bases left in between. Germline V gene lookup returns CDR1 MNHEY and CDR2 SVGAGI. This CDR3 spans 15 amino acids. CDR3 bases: TGTGCCAGCAGTTACATCAGTTCCCACTACAATGAGCAGTTCTTC. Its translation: CASSYISSHYNEQFF.

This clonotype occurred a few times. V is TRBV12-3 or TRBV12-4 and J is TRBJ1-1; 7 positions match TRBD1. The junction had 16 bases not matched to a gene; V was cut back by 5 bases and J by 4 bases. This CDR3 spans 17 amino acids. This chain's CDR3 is CASSPPTGTPHSTEAFF. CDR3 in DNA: TGTGCCAGCAGTCCACCGACAGGGACCCCTCATAGCACTGAAGCTTTCTTT.

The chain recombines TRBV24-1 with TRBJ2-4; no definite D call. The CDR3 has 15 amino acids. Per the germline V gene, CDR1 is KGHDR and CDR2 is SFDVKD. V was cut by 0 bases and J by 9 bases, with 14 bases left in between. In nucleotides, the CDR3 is TGTGCCACCAGTGATTTGAGACCCTTTGGGGTCATTCAGTACTTC. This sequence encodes CATSDLRPFGVIQYF.

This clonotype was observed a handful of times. The DNA of the CDR3 is TGTGCCAGTAGTACCTTACAACCGGGACCGCAAGCGCCCCTCCACTTT. The encoded protein is CASSTLQPGPQAPLHF. The chain is built from TRBV19 and TRBJ1-6; TRBD1 might be the D (5 bases). Germline values: CDR1 LNHDA, CDR2 SQIVND (reference sequence). V was clipped by 4 bases and J by 13 bases, with 23 bases between them. This CDR3 contains 16 residues.

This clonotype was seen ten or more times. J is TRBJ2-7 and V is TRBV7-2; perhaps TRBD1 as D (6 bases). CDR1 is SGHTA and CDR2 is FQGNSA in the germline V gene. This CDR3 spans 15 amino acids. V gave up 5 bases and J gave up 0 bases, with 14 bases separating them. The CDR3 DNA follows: TGTGCCAGCAGCCTCAGGACAGCCAGCTCCTACGAGCAGTACTTC. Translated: CASSLRTASSYEQYF.

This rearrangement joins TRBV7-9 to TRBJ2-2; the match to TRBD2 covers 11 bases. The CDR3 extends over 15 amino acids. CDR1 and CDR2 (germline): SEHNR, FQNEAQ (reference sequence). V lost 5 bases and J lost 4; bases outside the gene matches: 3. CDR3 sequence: CASSTGTSGTGELFF. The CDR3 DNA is TGTGCCAGCAGCACCGGGACTAGCGGCACCGGGGAGCTGTTTTTT.

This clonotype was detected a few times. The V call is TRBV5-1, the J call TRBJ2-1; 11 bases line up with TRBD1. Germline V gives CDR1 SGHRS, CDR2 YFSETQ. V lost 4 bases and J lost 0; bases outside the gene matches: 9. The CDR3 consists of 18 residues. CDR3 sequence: CASSPRTGGASSYNEQFF. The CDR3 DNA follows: TGCGCCAGCAGCCCCCGGACAGGGGGCGCGAGCTCCTACAATGAGCAGTTCTTC.

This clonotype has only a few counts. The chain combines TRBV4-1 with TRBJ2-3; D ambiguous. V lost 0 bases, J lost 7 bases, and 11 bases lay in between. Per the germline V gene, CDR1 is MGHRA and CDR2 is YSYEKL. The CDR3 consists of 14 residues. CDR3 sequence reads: CASSQDLGTYTQYF. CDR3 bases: TGCGCCAGCAGCCAAGACCTAGGAACATATACGCAGTATTTT.

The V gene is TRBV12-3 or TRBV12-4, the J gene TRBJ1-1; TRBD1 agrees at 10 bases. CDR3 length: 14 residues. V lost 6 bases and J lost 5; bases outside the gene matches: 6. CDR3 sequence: CASSQTGGKTEAFF. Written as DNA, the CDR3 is TGTGCCAGCAGCCAGACAGGGGGCAAAACTGAAGCTTTCTTT.

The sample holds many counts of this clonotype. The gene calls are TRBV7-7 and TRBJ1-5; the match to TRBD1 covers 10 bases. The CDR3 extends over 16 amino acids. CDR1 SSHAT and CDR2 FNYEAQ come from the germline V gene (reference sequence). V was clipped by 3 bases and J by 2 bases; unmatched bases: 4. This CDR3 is CASSFLGTGGNQPQHF. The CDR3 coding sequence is TGTGCCAGCAGCTTTCTCGGGACAGGGGGCAATCAGCCCCAGCATTTT.

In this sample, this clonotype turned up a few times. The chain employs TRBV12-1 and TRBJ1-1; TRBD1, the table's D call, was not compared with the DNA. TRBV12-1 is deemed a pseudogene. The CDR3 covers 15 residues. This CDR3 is CASPSIQEGDTEAFF. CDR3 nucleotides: TGTGCCAGCCCTAGCATCCAGGAGGGGGACACTGAAGCTTTCTTT.

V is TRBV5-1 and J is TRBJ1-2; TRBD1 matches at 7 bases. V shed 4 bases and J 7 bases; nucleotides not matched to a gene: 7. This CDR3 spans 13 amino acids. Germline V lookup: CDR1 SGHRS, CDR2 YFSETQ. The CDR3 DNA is TGCGCCAGCAGCGCAGGACAGGTTGGTGGCTACACCTTC. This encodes CASSAGQVGGYTF.

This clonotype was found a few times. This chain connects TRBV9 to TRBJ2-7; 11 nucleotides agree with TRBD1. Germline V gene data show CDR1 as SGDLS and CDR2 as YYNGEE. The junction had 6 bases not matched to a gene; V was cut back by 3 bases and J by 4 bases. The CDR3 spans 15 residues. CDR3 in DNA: TGTGCCAGCAGCGCCGCCGGGACAGGGGGGTACGAGCAGTACTTC. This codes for CASSAAGTGGYEQYF.

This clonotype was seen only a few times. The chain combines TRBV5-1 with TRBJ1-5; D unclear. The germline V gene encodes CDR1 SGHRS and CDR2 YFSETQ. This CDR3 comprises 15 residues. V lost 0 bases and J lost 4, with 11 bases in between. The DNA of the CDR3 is TGCGCCAGCAGCTTGGGGGGATATGGGAATCAGCCCCAGCATTTT. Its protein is CASSLGGYGNQPQHF.

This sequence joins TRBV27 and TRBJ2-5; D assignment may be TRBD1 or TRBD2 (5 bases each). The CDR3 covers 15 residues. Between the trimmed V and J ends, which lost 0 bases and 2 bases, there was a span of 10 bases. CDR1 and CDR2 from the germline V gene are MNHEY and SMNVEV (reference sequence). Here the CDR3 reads CASSLSGTDQETQYF. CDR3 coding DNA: TGTGCCAGCAGTTTATCCGGGACGGATCAAGAGACCCAGTACTTC.

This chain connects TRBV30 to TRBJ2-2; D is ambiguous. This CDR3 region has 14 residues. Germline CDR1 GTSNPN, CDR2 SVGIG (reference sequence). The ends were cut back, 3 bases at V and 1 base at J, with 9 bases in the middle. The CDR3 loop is CAWSWQLNTGELFF. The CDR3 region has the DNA TGTGCCTGGAGCTGGCAGTTGAACACCGGGGAGCTGTTTTTT.